This record concerns one T cell receptor (beta chain) sequence. The data originate from a study of blood T cell repertoires in COVID-19. Trimming left V 2 bases short and J 0 bases short, with 10 bases between. Germline assignment: CDR1 MNHEY and CDR2 SMNVEV (reference sequence). CDR3 length: 15 residues. Generated by immunoSEQ multiplex PCR, the TCRdb table keeps only in-frame clones and is missing some. The profile shows 300,000 to 350,000 clones, around 92% of them singletons. The clonotype originates from a woman aged 25-40 years who had recovered from COVID-19. The sample was PBMCs or T cells enriched from blood (not recorded which). The chain has TRBV27 and TRBJ1-2, with D perhaps TRBD1 (5 bases). The CDR3 sequence is CASSLTTGANYGYTF. The CDR3, as DNA: TGTGCCAGCAGTTTAACGACGGGGGCTAACTATGGCTACACCTTC.